Sequencing of this T cell receptor beta chain was carried out in a study of shared clonotypes between healthy human individuals (TCRdb year 2020). In terms of the full investigation: Three men and a couple of women, aged 18 to 49 years, made up the cohort. Per donor, three plates each were used for CD4 naive and CD4 memory, two for CD8 naive, and one for CD8 memory. To estimate repertoire size and how much clonotypes are shared between individuals, the study performed deep sequencing of blood TCR repertoires from about five healthy adults. To increase sequencing depth and limit assay-specific biases, TCR repertoire library preparation and sequencing were carried out by different laboratories using diverse techniques. Leukapheresis yielded between about 0.8 and 9.5 billion PBMCs per donor.

About this clone: It lacks a known antigen. No per-base quality is available; no much larger clone lies one base away.

Using the deep immunoSEQ assay, TCR CDR3 regions were amplified from genomic DNA by multiplex PCR. Extracted genomic DNA from each cell subset was distributed evenly across all wells of several immunoSEQ 96-well plates, and each plate was treated as a replicate. Each replicate PCR for sorted subsets received around 200 ng genomic DNA, equal to roughly 33,000 T cell genomes. Purified libraries were measured with a Qubit 3.0 fluorometer, size-checked on a Bioanalyzer 2100, and measured again with the KAPA Library Quantification kit. Every immunoSEQ 96-well plate was sequenced on a dedicated single-read 150-cycle Illumina NextSeq 550 flow cell. Under the source paper's analysis protocol: Because the immunoSEQ output included only junctional sequences and no quality scores, the filtering could not be the same as the filtering used for full-length reads. Sequences were annotated with PyIR, a Python wrapper for IgBLAST v1.9, and V/J genes and CDR3 were assigned using IMGT germline references. Any read was removed if the V/J assignment was weak (E-value above 1e-6), the CDR3 was missing, or the read contained stop codons, out-of-frame junctions, or ambiguous translated residues. V3J clonotypes were defined by identical inferred V gene, J gene, and CDR3 amino acid sequence. Percentage overlap between repertoires was calculated by dividing the number of shared unique clonotypes by the size of the smaller repertoire. Richness of each repertoire was evaluated using RTK rarefaction, the Chao1 estimator, and Recon v2.1 estimates of unobserved clonotypes. Generation probabilities for all TCRbeta clonotypes obtained by the gDNA method from four donors were computed using OLGA. TCRdb re-hosts the immuneACCESS table, in-frame sequences only. Its copies lack some clones; in the studies checked, an unresolved V gene accounts for under half of them, and the cause for the rest is not known. V and J calls and clone size come straight from that table; D and trimming were deduced from the DNA. This sample is represented by 1 million to 1.3 million clones; approximately 78% of them were singletons. Of the sample, roughly 0.61% falls within the top ten clones.

Healthy HIV-negative adults with no recently reported acute infections or vaccinations were included as donors. All donors were Caucasian adults living in Nashville, Tennessee, USA. CD4+ T cells were enriched by magnetic negative selection, after which naive cells were positively selected on CD45RA and the negative fraction was taken as the memory subset. After blood collection by leukapheresis, PBMCs were isolated using Ficoll-Histopaque density gradient centrifugation and then cryopreserved in the vapor phase of liquid nitrogen. Analytical flow cytometry was used to check the purity and quantity of each magnetically sorted T cell population. Genomic DNA was isolated from each sorted fraction and quantified by UV absorbance on a Nanodrop 2000c. Results and caveats for the whole study, not just this receptor: Incomplete sequencing was indicated by rarefaction of sorted-subset datasets, despite the large sequencing depth. Estimated clonotype richness was generally larger for naive than for memory subsets. The small number of donors limited the genetic and exposure-history diversity represented. Only blood was sampled, and tissue TCR repertoires likely differ from those in blood. When a handful of donors were compared, the shared fraction of clonotypes was around 4.6% for naive CD4, around 3.6% for naive CD8, 2.3% for memory CD4, and 0.4% for memory CD8. Pairwise subsampling indicated that sequencing depth was expected to affect the degree of clonotype sharing among donors. Compared with non-shared clonotypes, clonotypes shared by all four sorted-subset donors had higher generation probabilities.

The CDR3, cysteine through phenylalanine, is 13 amino acids long. Kept here is only the CDR3 DNA, which spans 39 bases and is read in frame from base 1. In the germline V gene (reference sequence), CDR1 corresponds to LNHDA and CDR2 to SQIVND. The V and J ends are trimmed by 10 bases and 4 bases, leaving 16 bases between them. The rearranged chain carries TRBV19 and TRBJ1-1, with TRBD1 perhaps the D gene, on 6 matching bases. The sample was memory CD4+ T cells from PBMCs. The sample's cell subset or site label, decoded: CD45RA-negative fraction. This clonotype originated in a man younger than 30 in good health. Some clones in this sample may be carry-over from other donors' samples. The base sequence is TGTGCCACCAACCGGGGGCAGGGCACTGAAGCTTTCTTT. Translated, this is CATNRGQGTEAFF. Supplemented by the reference TRBV19 and TRBJ1-1 proteins around the CDR3, the complete variable domain is DGGITQSPKYLFRKEGQNVTLSCEQNLNHDAMYWYRQDPGQGLRLIYYSQIVNDFQKGDIAEGYSVSREKKESFPLTVTSAQKNPTAFYLCATNRGQGTEAFFGQGTRLTVV.